The clone carrying this T cell receptor (beta chain) has more than one count but fewer than ten. This specimen comes from a study of blood T cell repertoires in COVID-19. Study-level background: Acute and convalescent COVID-19 specimens originated in the United States, Italy and Spain. T cells, B-cell-depleted T cells, or PBMCs supplied cDNA or gDNA.

CDR3 length: 14 residues. Looked up from germline, CDR1 is SQVTM and CDR2 is ANQGSEA. V gave up 4 bases and J gave up 0 bases, with 7 bases separating them. Original handling: Estimated nucleated cell counts came from reference gene primer amplification. Repertoires were generated with immunoSEQ multiplex PCR, while TCRdb's copy carries only in-frame clones and drops some. D and trimming were read from the DNA, whereas the V and J calls and clone size are those reported in that table. The sample yields some 150,000 clones, approximately 80% seen once. The V gene is TRBV29-1, the J gene TRBJ2-6; D unclear. The sequenced material came from peripheral blood. The TCR comes from a man in his fifties or sixties with acute or convalescent COVID-19. CDR3 region: CSVAGHSGANVLTF. The CDR3 nucleotides read TGCAGCGTTGCGGGTCACTCTGGGGCCAACGTCCTGACTTTC.